The 31 T cell receptor beta chains reported below all come from one sample, sequenced in a study of tumor and adjacent non-tumor tissue in lung cancer. No cell sorting was done before RNA was extracted from the tissue. The library came from three nested PCR rounds adapted from ARM-PCR protocols. A single record per CDR3 protein comes from TCRdb applying MiXCR to the multiplex PCR reads. The profile shows about 200,000 distinct CDR3 sequences, about two thirds of them singletons. Source material: lung tumor tissue. These receptors were collected from a man in his 60s with non-small cell lung cancer.

For this clonotype: Since a much larger clone is just one base distant, this may be a read error. The gene calls are TRBV7-9 and TRBJ2-5; 7 bases are a match to TRBD2. Looked up from germline, CDR1 is SEHNR and CDR2 is FQNEAQ (reference sequence). This CDR3 is built from 14 residues. CDR3 coding DNA: TGTGCCAGCAACTTAACGGGAGCGGGGGAGACCCAGTACTTC. Translation: CASNLTGAGETQYF. Drawing the rest from reference TRBV7-9 and TRBJ2-5, the complete variable domain is DTGVSQNPRHKITKRGQNVTFRCDPISEHNRLYWYRQTLGQGPEFLTYFQNEAQLEKSRLLSDRFSAERPKGSFSTLEIQRTEQGDSAMYLCASNLTGAGETQYFGPGTRLLVL.

This clonotype was counted a few times. This may come from a read error, since a much larger clone is one base off. The J gene is TRBJ2-1, the V gene TRBV12-3 or TRBV12-4; TRBD1 matches at 7 bases. The CDR3 extends over 17 amino acids. The CDR3 coding sequence is TGTACCAGCAGTTCCCTCCTTGGACAGGATCAGGGCAATGAGCAGTTCTTC. This encodes CTSSSLLGQDQGNEQFF.

Remarks on this clonotype: It may be a read error: a sequence one base away is much more abundant. This rearrangement joins TRBV20-1 to TRBJ1-6; D unresolved. Germline V gene sequence: CDR1 DFQATT, CDR2 SNEGSKA (reference sequence). This CDR3 has 18 amino acids. V dropped 4 bases and J dropped 14 bases, with 33 bases sitting between them. CDR3 loop: CSATPDGRRVKHRTSLHF. CDR3 in DNA: TGCAGTGCTACCCCGGACGGCAGGCGAGTGAAGCACCGAACATCCCTCCACTTT.

Concerning this clonotype itself: The junction does not match germline at one end; this may be a read error. The rearrangement links TRBV20-1 to TRBJ2-1; D is unclear. Germline loops: CDR1 DFQATT, CDR2 SNEGSKA (reference sequence). The CDR3 is 14 amino acids. The CDR3 DNA reads TGCAGTGCTAGAGCCCAAGCGTCCTACAATGAACAGTCCTTC. Amino acids: CSARAQASYNEQSF.

J is TRBJ2-5 and V is TRBV20-1; 12 bases are a match to TRBD2. CDR1 is DFQATT and CDR2 is SNEGSKA in the germline V gene (reference sequence). This CDR3 contains 15 residues. V shed 3 bases and J 5 bases; nucleotides not matched to a gene: 7. The CDR3 region is CSASSLAGGGETQYF. In nucleotides, the CDR3 is TGCAGTGCTAGTTCACTAGCGGGGGGTGGCGAGACCCAGTACTTC.

The gene calls are TRBV5-5 and TRBJ2-1; tentatively, D is TRBD2 (6 bases). With 4 bases removed from V and 4 bases from J, the gap between germline ends came to 18 bases. Germline lookup yields CDR1 SGHKS and CDR2 YYEKEE (reference sequence). CDR3 size: 16 residues. CDR3: CASSLEGSGVYNEQFF. The CDR3 region has the DNA TGTGCCAGCAGCCTTGAGGGTAGCGGAGTTTACAATGAGCAGTTCTTC.

Points on this clonotype: This CDR3 is missing its conserved last phenylalanine or tryptophan, likely due to a read error. V is TRBV20-1 and J is TRBJ2-3; possible D gene TRBD2, 7 bases. Germline CDR1 is DFQATT and CDR2 is SNEGSKA (reference sequence). V dropped 5 bases and J dropped 4 bases, with 19 bases sitting between them. CDR3 size: 15 residues. CDR3 DNA: TGCAGTGCTGGGCCGGGGGGCCCACAATCAGATACGCAGTATTCT. Its protein is CSAGPGGPQSDTQYS.

Here the CDR3 DNA reads TGTGCCAGCAGTGATACCGGGGCCGCTGAGGCCCAGTACTTC. Translation: CASSDTGAAEAQYF. The rearrangement uses TRBV6-5 and TRBJ2-5, with D tentatively TRBD1 or TRBD2 (5 bases each). This CDR3 contains 14 residues. The ends were cut back, 5 bases at V and 9 bases at J, with 19 bases in the middle. Germline V gives CDR1 MNHEY, CDR2 SVGAGI.

As concerns this clonotype: Germline is not matched at one junction end, which may reflect a read error. The chain has TRBV29-1 and TRBJ2-1, with D possibly TRBD1 on 6 matching bases. This CDR3 spans 13 amino acids. Germline V gene lookup returns CDR1 SQVTM and CDR2 ANQGSEA. The CDR3 DNA follows: TGCAACGTTGAACGACAGGTCAACTATGAGCAGTTCTTC. Encoded protein: CNVERQVNYEQFF.

V gene TRBV20-1 combines with J gene TRBJ1-4, with TRBD1 matching over 9 bases. The J segment lost 0 bases and the V segment lost 1 base, leaving 15 bases of the junction unmatched. CDR3 size: 20 residues. Looked up from germline, CDR1 is DFQATT and CDR2 is SNEGSKA (reference sequence). CDR3 amino acids: CSARVPQGARTDTTNEKLFF. As DNA, the CDR3 is TGCAGTGCTAGAGTCCCACAGGGGGCGCGGACCGATACAACTAATGAAAAACTGTTTTTT.

On this clonotype: The CDR3 end shows no conserved phenylalanine or tryptophan, and so a read error is likely. The chain employs TRBV6-5 and TRBJ2-5; D might be TRBD2 (6 bases). Germline V gives CDR1 MNHEY, CDR2 SVGAGI. The V end was cut by 7 bases, the J end by 9 bases, with 21 bases between. This CDR3 is 14 amino acids long. The CDR3 is CASNDTGTTGAQYL. The CDR3 DNA sequence: TGTGCCAGCAATGATACCGGAACTACGGGGGCCCAGTACCTC.

This clonotype turned up a few times. Being one base from a much bigger clone, this may be a read error. The conserved phenylalanine or tryptophan is not found at the CDR3 terminus, so this likely reflects a read error. This chain uses TRBV10-1 with TRBJ2-7; D unclear. With 3 bases removed from V and 2 bases from J, the gap between germline ends came to 2 bases. Germline V gives CDR1 WNHNN, CDR2 SYGVQD (reference sequence). This CDR3 region has 11 residues. In DNA, the CDR3 is TGCGCCAGCAGTGAAGCCTACGAGCAGTACTTA. It specifies CASSEAYEQYL.

In its sample, this clonotype ranks as medium-sized. J is TRBJ1-5 and V is TRBV6-5, with 8 bases fitting TRBD1. Unmatched junction bases numbered 6, after V lost 2 bases and J lost 6 bases. This CDR3 is built from 15 residues. CDR1 is MNHEY, CDR2 SVGAGI, per germline. CDR3 residues: CASSYSGQGSQPQHF. Written as DNA, the CDR3 is TGTGCCAGCAGTTACAGTGGACAGGGTAGTCAGCCCCAGCATTTT.

This clonotype was observed a single time. One base away lies a much larger clone, so this may be a sequencing read error. V usage is TRBV6-2 or TRBV6-3 and J usage is TRBJ2-2; 8 bases are a match to TRBD2. This CDR3 is built from 15 residues. Germline assignment: CDR1 MNHEY and CDR2 SVGEGT. The ends lost 2 bases at V and 3 bases at J; junction bases unmatched: 2. CDR3 sequence (DNA): TGTGCCAGCAGTTACCCGGGGGGGCACACCGGGGAGCTGTTTTTT. Translation gives CASSYPGGHTGELFF.

As concerns this clonotype: Since a much larger clone is just one base distant, this may be a read error. This chain uses TRBV4-3 with TRBJ1-5; D may be TRBD1 (5 bases). Deletions cut 0 bases from V and 4 bases from J, with 13 bases between. CDR3 length: 16 amino acids. Germline CDR1 LGHNA, CDR2 YSLEER. CDR3 nucleotides: TGCGCCAGCAGCCAAGATTGGGGCTATGTAAATCAGCCCCAGCATTTT. Translation: CASSQDWGYVNQPQHF.

This clonotype has only one observation. The chain recombines TRBV11-2 with TRBJ2-2, with 9 nucleotides matching TRBD2. Germline trimming cut 4 bases from V and 6 bases from J; bases unmatched to any gene: 12. The CDR3 extends over 17 amino acids. Germline CDR1 SGHAT, CDR2 FQNNGV. CDR3 region: CASSSSSGGTMSGELFF. As DNA, the CDR3 is TGTGCCAGCAGCTCGTCCAGCGGGGGGACGATGTCCGGGGAGCTGTTTTTT.

Worth noting for this clonotype: A single base separates this from a much larger clone, so it may be a read error. The chain is built from TRBV6-2 or TRBV6-3 and TRBJ2-7, with D possibly matching TRBD1 (6 bases). The CDR3 extends over 15 amino acids. CDR1 is MNHEY, CDR2 SVGEGT, per germline. CDR3 in DNA: TGTGCCAGCGGTTATTCGGCTAGTCGAGGGGGCGAGCAGTACTTC. Translated: CASGYSASRGGEQYF.

About this clonotype itself: This clone may be a read error of a much larger clone one base away. The chain joins TRBV11-2 to TRBJ1-5; tentatively, D is TRBD1 (5 bases). The V end was cut by 5 bases, the J end by 0 bases, with 17 bases between. The germline gives CDR1 SGHAT, CDR2 FQNNGV. The CDR3 has 17 residues. CDR3 protein: CASSPLGGGDSNQPQHF. The CDR3 DNA is TGTGCCAGCAGCCCGTTGGGGGGGGGTGATAGCAATCAGCCCCAGCATTTT. Based on the CDR3 plus reference TRBV11-2 and TRBJ1-5, the full variable domain is EAGVAQSPRYKIIEKRQSVAFWCNPISGHATLYWYQQILGQGPKLLIQFQNNGVVDDSQLPKDRFSAERLKGVDSTLKIQPAKLEDSAVYLCASSPLGGGDSNQPQHFGDGTRLSIL.

The sample holds many counts of this clonotype. V and J are TRBV20-1 and TRBJ1-1, with D possibly TRBD1 on 5 matching bases. The CDR3 loop spans 11 amino acids. CDR1 DFQATT and CDR2 SNEGSKA come from the germline V gene (reference sequence). DNA of the CDR3: TGCAGCAAGACAGTGAACACTGAAGCTTTCTTT. Amino acids: CSKTVNTEAFF.

The chain joins TRBV12-3 or TRBV12-4 to TRBJ2-3; D remains ambiguous. This CDR3 has 13 residues. The V and J ends lost 6 bases and 0 bases respectively, with 7 bases between them. The CDR3 protein is CASSPWSTDTQYF. The CDR3 DNA is TGTGCCAGCAGCCCATGGAGCACAGATACGCAGTATTTT.

Written as DNA, the CDR3 is TGCGGTGTTGACGAGGGGGACGCCTACGAGCAGTACTTC. Encoded protein: CGVDEGDAYEQYF. The chain links TRBV29-1 to TRBJ2-7; perhaps TRBD1 as D (6 bases). CDR1 is SQVTM, CDR2 ANQGSEA, per germline. This CDR3 has 13 residues.

The rearrangement uses TRBV11-3 and TRBJ2-1; the D is unclear. This CDR3 is built from 14 residues. The V end was cut by 3 bases, the J end by 6 bases, with 12 bases between. From germline, CDR1 is SGHNT and CDR2 YENEEA. The CDR3 sequence: CASSLNGSTNEQFF. DNA of the CDR3: TGTGCCAGCAGCTTGAACGGTAGTACCAATGAGCAGTTCTTC.

Details on this clonotype: Lacking the conserved final phenylalanine or tryptophan, this CDR3 likely reflects a read error. This sequence joins TRBV20-1 and TRBJ1-6, with TRBD1 matching over 8 bases. CDR1 DFQATT and CDR2 SNEGSKA come from the germline V gene (reference sequence). CDR3 length: 14 amino acids. The J segment lost 3 bases and the V segment lost 6 bases, leaving 4 bases of the junction unmatched. The CDR3 region is CSASGTGYNSPLHL. CDR3 coding DNA: TGCAGTGCAAGCGGGACAGGCTATAATTCACCCCTCCACCTT.

In this sample, this clonotype turned up a few times. The chain has TRBV6-6 and TRBJ2-1, with 8 bases that match TRBD1. V gave up 0 bases and J gave up 2 bases; unmatched junction bases: 6. There are 17 residues in the CDR3. Germline lookup yields CDR1 MNHNY and CDR2 SVGAGI (reference sequence). As DNA, the CDR3 is TGTGCCAGCAGTTACTCCCCCGGGACAGGCACCTACAATGAGCAGTTCTTC. Translating gives CASSYSPGTGTYNEQFF.

With respect to this clonotype: Its ends do not fully match the called genes, so a read error is possible. The chain joins TRBV6-5 to TRBJ2-3; D is unclear. This CDR3 is built from 13 residues. The germline V gene encodes CDR1 MNHEY and CDR2 SVGAGI. CDR3 sequence reads: CASSMSRLDTKYF. The CDR3 DNA is TGTGCCAGCAGCATGAGTAGGTTAGATACGAAGTATTTT.

Of note for this clonotype: This CDR3 fails to terminate in the conserved phenylalanine or tryptophan, so it likely reflects a read error. The genes are TRBV13 and TRBJ2-1; 9 bases match TRBD2. CDR1 PRHDT and CDR2 FYEKMQ come from the germline V gene (reference sequence). This CDR3 contains 15 residues. V lost 2 bases, J lost 8 bases, and 7 bases stayed unmatched. The CDR3 reads CASSLRSGRWDEQFS. CDR3 sequence (DNA): TGTGCCAGCAGCTTAAGGAGCGGGAGGTGGGATGAGCAGTTCTCC.

This clonotype turned up a few times. V is TRBV7-2 and J is TRBJ2-3; 9 nucleotides match TRBD2. The CDR3 sequence is 14 residues long. Germline trimming cut 5 bases from V and 6 bases from J; bases unmatched to any gene: 6. CDR1 and CDR2 from the germline V gene are SGHTA and FQGNSA. This CDR3 reads CASSPGLARDTQYF. CDR3 DNA sequence: TGTGCCAGCAGCCCGGGACTAGCTCGGGATACGCAGTATTTT.

Note on this clonotype: A much larger clone lies a single base off, so this may be a read error. The chain combines TRBV29-1 with TRBJ1-2; no clear D. Germline V gene lookup returns CDR1 SQVTM and CDR2 ANQGSEA. Trimming pared 1 base from V and 6 bases from J, leaving 21 bases between. The CDR3 consists of 16 residues. CDR3 sequence reads: CSVEAGIGKERDGYTF. In DNA form, the CDR3 reads TGCAGCGTTGAAGCCGGGATAGGGAAGGAAAGGGATGGCTACACCTTC.

The genes are TRBV20-1 and TRBJ2-7, with TRBD1 matching 7 bases. CDR1 is DFQATT, CDR2 SNEGSKA, per germline (reference sequence). V was clipped by 2 bases and J by 0 bases; unmatched bases: 13. This CDR3 contains 17 residues. The CDR3 coding sequence is TGCAGTGCTAGAACAGAAAATAACAGGGGCAGCTCCTACGAGCAGTACTTC. It specifies CSARTENNRGSSYEQYF.

About this clonotype: The germline gene is not matched at one end of the junction; a read error may be the cause. This chain joins TRBV11-3 and TRBJ2-7; no definite D call. The CDR3 loop spans 11 amino acids. Per germline, CDR1 SGHNT and CDR2 YENEEA. The CDR3: CACSFGNEQYF. The CDR3 bases are TGTGCCTGCAGCTTTGGGAACGAACAGTACTTC. The entire variable domain, with the rest obtained from reference TRBV11-3 and TRBJ2-7, is as follows: EAGVVQSPRYKIIEKKQPVAFWCNPISGHNTLYWYLQNLGQGPELLIRYENEEAVDDSQLPKDRFSAERLKGVDSTLKIQPAELGDSAVYLCACSFGNEQYFGPGTRLTVT.

V is TRBV11-2 and J is TRBJ2-5; either TRBD1 or TRBD2 may supply D (5 bases each). This CDR3 has 14 amino acids. The germline V gene has CDR1 SGHAT and CDR2 FQNNGV. V was shortened by 5 bases and J by 6 bases, with 16 bases between the two germline ends. The CDR3 DNA follows: TGTGCCAGCAGCGTCGGGGCACTCGGGAAGACCCAGTACTTC. Its protein is CASSVGALGKTQYF.